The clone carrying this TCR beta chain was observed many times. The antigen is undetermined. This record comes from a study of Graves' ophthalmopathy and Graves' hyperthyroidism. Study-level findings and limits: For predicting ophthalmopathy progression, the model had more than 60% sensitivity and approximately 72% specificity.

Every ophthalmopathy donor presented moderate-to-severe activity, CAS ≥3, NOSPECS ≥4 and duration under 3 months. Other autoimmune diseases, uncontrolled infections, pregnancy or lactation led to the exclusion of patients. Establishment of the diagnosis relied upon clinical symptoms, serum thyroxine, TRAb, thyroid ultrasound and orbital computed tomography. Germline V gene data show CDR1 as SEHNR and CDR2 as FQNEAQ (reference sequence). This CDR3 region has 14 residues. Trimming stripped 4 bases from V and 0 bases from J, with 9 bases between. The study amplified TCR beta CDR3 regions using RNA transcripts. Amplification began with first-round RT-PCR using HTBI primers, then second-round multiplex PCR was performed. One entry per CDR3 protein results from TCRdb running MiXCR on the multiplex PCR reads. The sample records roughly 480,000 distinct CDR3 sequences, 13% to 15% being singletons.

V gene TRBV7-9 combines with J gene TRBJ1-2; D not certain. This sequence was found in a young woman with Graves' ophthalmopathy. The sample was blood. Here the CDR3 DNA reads TGTGCCAGCAGCTCAACCAGTTCTAACTATGGCTACACCTTC. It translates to CASSSTSSNYGYTF.